This T cell receptor (beta chain) was observed in a study of shared clonotypes between healthy human individuals. At deep level, the assay was performed. Researchers divided each subset's genomic DNA evenly across several immunoSEQ plates. Per the study methods: Filtering differed for immunoSEQ, which gave only junction sequences without quality scores. Profiling relied on immunoSEQ multiplex PCR, and the TCRdb table lists in-frame clones only, not all of them. V and J calls and clone size are copied from that table; D and trimming were computed from the DNA. This table holds about 490,000 clones, over 70% found once. The CDR3 has 16 amino acids. Germline V gene sequence: CDR1 SEHNR, CDR2 FQNEAQ (reference sequence). Trimming left V 3 bases short and J 2 bases short, with 16 bases between.

The source material was PBMCs. J is TRBJ2-5 and V is TRBV7-9; no definite D call. The clonotype comes from a woman aged 40-49 years in good health. Some clones in this sample may be carry-over from other donors' samples. DNA of the CDR3: TGTGCCAGCAGCTTGAAGGGTGGGGATAAACAAGAGACCCAGTACTTC. It codes for CASSLKGGDKQETQYF.